This TCR beta chain was sequenced for a study of tumor-infiltrating lymphocytes in primary liver carcinoma. Study-wide results and caveats: Blood fell significantly below tumors in its top-250-clone fraction (p = 0.039).

Notes on this clonotype: No antigen is known for it.

Blood RNA originated from unsorted whole blood, with germline DNA additionally extracted. The junction had 6 bases not matched to a gene; V was cut back by 0 bases and J by 6 bases. The CDR3 runs 16 residues. Per germline, CDR1 SGHDT and CDR2 YYEEEE. From about 490 ng of total RNA, TCR beta-specific cDNA was reverse-transcribed using a constant-region primer. Three nested multiplex PCR rounds of slightly modified ARM-PCR generated TCR beta libraries. With TRBV1-TRBV30 forward primers and a C-beta reverse primer, the first two PCR rounds were run for about 10 cycles each. A single record per CDR3 protein comes from TCRdb applying MiXCR to the multiplex PCR reads. The table has nearly 200,000 distinct CDR3 sequences, approximately 64% seen once.

The chain recombines TRBV5-6 with TRBJ1-5, with 10 positions matching TRBD1. The source is a woman aged 60-75 years with primary liver carcinoma and hepatitis B virus infection. Sequencing used peripheral blood. CDR3 sequence reads: CASSLGDRGRAQPQHF. The CDR3 region has the DNA TGTGCCAGCAGCTTGGGGGACAGGGGAAGGGCTCAGCCCCAGCATTTT.